The 26 T cell receptor beta chains below all came from one sample that was sequenced in a study of low-dose radiotherapy and immunotherapy resistance in tumors (dated 2022 in TCRdb). These reads were obtained on an Illumina HiSeq 2500. First-strand cDNA was synthesized using Superscript III and a set of TRAV- and TRBV-specific primers, so that both TCRalpha and TCRbeta chains were covered. TCRs were amplified with Phusion for approximately 20 PCR cycles using a constant-region primer together with the adapter attached to the V primers. Using fastp trimming at Q25 and MiXCR clonotype assembly, TCRdb reanalyzed the public sequencing data and kept in-frame beta chains. Rows with a matching CDR3 protein are joined into one entry that keeps the most common DNA and genes. The sample contains under 90,000 distinct CDR3 sequences, roughly 19% of them found a single time. Jointly, the top ten make up 2.5% to 3% of the sample.

The time point label here, explained by the study, means: before trial treatment. Specimen: PBMCs, collected before treatment. The receptors here all came from a male donor with prostate cancer.

The sample holds many counts of this clonotype. The chain is built from TRBV6-2 or TRBV6-3 and TRBJ1-5, with a tentative D call TRBD1 (5 bases). The length of the CDR3 is 15 residues. With 0 bases removed from V and 2 bases from J, the gap between germline ends came to 8 bases. Germline lookup yields CDR1 MNHEY and CDR2 SVGEGT. The CDR3 spells CASSYSGGGNQPQHF. DNA for the CDR3: TGTGCCAGCAGTTACTCTGGGGGAGGCAATCAGCCCCAGCATTTT.

This clonotype was counted ten times or more. The chain is built from TRBV15 and TRBJ1-2, with 7 bases that match TRBD1. V was pared by 0 bases and J by 7 bases, with 8 bases of the junction left unmatched. CDR1 and CDR2 (germline): LNHNV, YYDKDF (reference sequence). The CDR3 runs to 15 residues. As DNA, the CDR3 is TGTGCCACCAGCAGAGAGGGTCGCCAGGGGGGTGGCTACACCTTC. Amino acids: CATSREGRQGGGYTF.

In regard to this clonotype: This may be a read error, as it is one base from a much larger clone. The V gene is TRBV20-1, the J gene TRBJ1-5; D unresolved. CDR1 is DFQATT, CDR2 SNEGSKA, per germline (reference sequence). The CDR3 totals 11 residues. CDR3 residues: CSAHRYQPRHF. CDR3 in DNA: TGCAGTGCTCACCGATATCAGCCCCGGCATTTT.

This clonotype was counted many times. The chain has TRBV2 and TRBJ2-3; possible D gene TRBD1, 6 bases. Germline V gene sequence: CDR1 SNHLY, CDR2 FYNNEI. The CDR3 has 14 amino acids. The germline V and J ends were trimmed by 4 bases and 2 bases, with 10 bases remaining between them. The CDR3, as DNA: TGTGCCAGCAGTGGGTGGGACAACACAGATACGCAGTATTTT. It translates to CASSGWDNTDTQYF.

This clonotype was picked up many times. The rearrangement joins TRBV24-1 to TRBJ2-1; 8 bases match TRBD1. Per the germline V gene, CDR1 is KGHDR and CDR2 is SFDVKD. This CDR3 has 14 residues. The trim removed 5 bases at V and 5 bases at J, leaving 4 bases unmatched. DNA of the CDR3: TGTGCCACCAGTGGAGGACAGGGAGACAATGAGCAGTTCTTC. Translating it yields CATSGGQGDNEQFF.

This clonotype was detected many times. The V and J genes are TRBV4-1 and TRBJ2-1; D could derive from TRBD1 or TRBD2 (5 bases each). Trimming removed 1 base at V and 12 bases at J, with 16 bases between. There are 14 residues in the CDR3. The germline V gene has CDR1 MGHRA and CDR2 YSYEKL. CDR3 in amino acids: CASSQVEAGTPQFF. As DNA, the CDR3 is TGCGCCAGCAGCCAAGTAGAGGCAGGGACGCCGCAGTTCTTC.

As for this clonotype: A far larger clone differs by one base, so this is likely a read error. V and J are TRBV14 and TRBJ2-7; D gene unclear. This CDR3 contains 14 residues. Trimming took 4 bases from V and 6 from J, leaving 16 bases between them. Per the germline V gene, CDR1 is SGHDN and CDR2 is FVKESK. CDR3 residues: CASSPSRFAFEQYF. CDR3 nucleotides: TGTGCCAGCAGCCCCTCACGGTTTGCCTTCGAGCAGTACTTC.

This clonotype was observed many times. CDR3 sequence: CASSLEASGGTDTQYF. Written as DNA, the CDR3 is TGTGCCAGCAGCTTGGAGGCTAGCGGGGGCACAGATACGCAGTATTTT. The gene calls are TRBV5-4 and TRBJ2-3; TRBD2 agrees at 9 bases. The germline gives CDR1 SGHNT, CDR2 YYREEE (reference sequence). V dropped 0 bases and J dropped 1; count of bases not matched to a gene: 3. This CDR3 contains 16 residues.

This clonotype was seen a handful of times. The V and J genes are TRBV20-1 and TRBJ1-2; D remains unclear. V dropped 1 base and J dropped 11 bases, with 14 bases sitting between them. This CDR3 is 12 amino acids long. Germline lookup yields CDR1 DFQATT and CDR2 SNEGSKA (reference sequence). The CDR3 nucleotides are TGCAGTGCTAGAGGATCCGTTTTGGGATACACCTTC. Residues: CSARGSVLGYTF.

In its sample, this clonotype was seen many times. This chain's CDR3 is CASSLAGLNNEQFF. The CDR3 DNA is TGTGCCAGCAGCCTAGCGGGTCTCAACAATGAGCAGTTCTTC. The rearrangement uses TRBV11-3 and TRBJ2-1, with 8 bases fitting TRBD2. The germline V gene has CDR1 SGHNT and CDR2 YENEEA. With 5 bases clipped from V and 5 bases from J, the junction kept 5 bases outside the gene matches. CDR3 length: 14 amino acids.

This clonotype was detected many times. The chain combines TRBV6-2 or TRBV6-3 with TRBJ2-5; 11 positions agree with TRBD2. Germline V gives CDR1 MNHEY, CDR2 SVGEGT. Trimming removed 10 bases from V and 5 bases from J; junction bases left unmatched: 6. The CDR3 contains 13 residues. The chain's CDR3 is CATATSGVETQYF. CDR3 DNA sequence: TGTGCCACCGCGACTAGCGGGGTGGAGACCCAGTACTTC.

Worth noting for this clonotype: This likely reflects a read error, since a far larger clone is one base away. The DNA for the CDR3 is TGTGCCAGCAGCCCCCTCCGGGGGGTCAATGAGCAGTACTTC. Protein product: CASSPLRGVNEQYF. The chain has TRBV11-3 and TRBJ2-7; 7 bases agree with TRBD2. This CDR3 has 14 residues. CDR1 SGHNT and CDR2 YENEEA come from the germline V gene. The trim removed 5 bases at V and 7 bases at J, leaving 11 bases unmatched.

This clonotype appeared many times. The chain is built from TRBV5-6 and TRBJ2-1, with a weak D call TRBD2 (5 bases). CDR1 is SGHDT, CDR2 YYEEEE, per germline. CDR3 length equals 13 residues. Trimming took off 1 base at V and 9 bases at J, with 11 bases between the two ends. CDR3 in amino acids: CASSLSLAVEQFF. The CDR3 nucleotides are TGTGCCAGCAGCTTGTCCCTAGCCGTTGAGCAGTTCTTC.

This clonotype was seen a few times. The V gene is TRBV7-3, the J gene TRBJ2-3; D possibly corresponds to TRBD1 (6 bases). CDR3 length: 14 amino acids. CDR1 and CDR2 from the germline V gene are SGHTA and FQGTGA. V was trimmed by 5 bases and J by 2 bases, leaving 11 bases between them. CDR3 protein: CASSPDSHTDTQYF. CDR3 DNA sequence: TGTGCCAGCAGCCCGGACAGCCACACAGATACGCAGTATTTT.

This clonotype was seen a handful of times. The rearrangement joins TRBV9 to TRBJ2-2; D gene unclear. CDR3 length: 12 amino acids. The germline gives CDR1 SGDLS, CDR2 YYNGEE. Trimming left V 1 base short and J 5 bases short, with 3 bases between. The CDR3, as DNA: TGTGCCAGCAGCGTAATAACCGGGGAGCTGTTTTTT. Protein: CASSVITGELFF.

This clonotype was seen at least ten times. The chain recombines TRBV2 with TRBJ2-5; 12 nucleotides match TRBD1. Germline V lookup: CDR1 SNHLY, CDR2 FYNNEI. V trimming: 11 bases; J trimming: 5 bases; junction bases outside the gene matches: 9. There are 14 residues in the CDR3. The CDR3 DNA sequence: TGTGCCGACCTGGGACAGGGGGCTGGGGAGACCCAGTACTTC. This sequence encodes CADLGQGAGETQYF.

The table lists this clonotype with many counts. V is TRBV19 and J is TRBJ1-1; 8 bases fit TRBD1. Looked up from germline, CDR1 is LNHDA and CDR2 is SQIVND (reference sequence). The length of the CDR3 is 12 residues. V lost 8 bases, J lost 11 bases, and 10 bases stayed unmatched. CDR3 region: CASSGTGGMAFF. Written as DNA, the CDR3 is TGTGCCAGTTCGGGGACAGGTGGCATGGCTTTCTTT.

This clonotype was found many times. DNA for the CDR3: TGTGCCAGCAGCGCCCCGGGGACAGGGGTAGACTACACCTTC. Translated, it gives CASSAPGTGVDYTF. J is TRBJ1-2 and V is TRBV25-1; TRBD1 matches at 10 bases. Germline CDR1 and CDR2: MGHDK and SYGVNS. The CDR3 is 14 residues long. The junction had 11 bases not matched to a gene; V was cut back by 6 bases and J by 10 bases.

The chain recombines TRBV29-1 with TRBJ1-4; D unresolved. Germline V gives CDR1 SQVTM, CDR2 ANQGSEA. The CDR3 contains 13 residues. Deletions cut 4 bases from V and 0 bases from J, with 6 bases between. The CDR3 is CSVGRTTNEKLFF. The CDR3 region has the DNA TGCAGCGTTGGACGCACAACTAATGAAAAACTGTTTTTT.

This clonotype was picked up many times. The CDR3 nucleotides read TGTGCCAGCACCTCACGGCAGGGCAGTCCCCCTTCACCCCTCCACTTT. It translates to CASTSRQGSPPSPLHF. The chain couples TRBV2 to TRBJ1-6; D might be TRBD1 (5 bases). V lost 7 bases and J lost 9, with 22 bases in between. CDR1 and CDR2 (germline): SNHLY, FYNNEI. This CDR3 has 16 amino acids.

In the case of this clonotype: This probably arose from a read error, given a far larger clone one base away. The chain has TRBV6-6 and TRBJ2-3, with unresolved D. Germline CDR1 and CDR2: MNHNY and SVGAGI (reference sequence). The CDR3 has 11 amino acids. The CDR3 DNA sequence: TGTGACAGCAGCGCCACAGATACGCAGTATTTT. Protein sequence: CDSSATDTQYF.

Ten or more counts support this clonotype. CDR3 sequence (DNA): TGCAGTGCTAGAGCCGACAGTTCGAACACCGGGGAGCTGTTTTTT. This encodes CSARADSSNTGELFF. The rearrangement uses TRBV20-1 and TRBJ2-2; D possibly corresponds to TRBD1 (5 bases). V gave up 1 base and J gave up 0 bases, with 9 bases separating them. Germline CDR1 is DFQATT and CDR2 is SNEGSKA (reference sequence). CDR3 size: 15 residues.

The table lists this clonotype with many counts. V gene TRBV3-1 combines with J gene TRBJ1-2, with TRBD1 identical over 9 bases. The CDR3 has 15 amino acids. V shed 0 bases, J shed 4 bases, and the junction held 3 bases outside the gene matches. From germline, CDR1 is LGHDT and CDR2 YNNKEL (reference sequence). This CDR3 reads CASSQDRQGGYGYTF. CDR3 nucleotides: TGTGCCAGCAGCCAAGATCGACAGGGGGGCTATGGCTACACCTTC.

This clonotype was counted ten times or more. The V gene is TRBV12-3 or TRBV12-4, the J gene TRBJ2-2, with 7 bases matching TRBD1. V dropped 6 bases and J dropped 6; count of bases not matched to a gene: 10. The CDR3 contains 15 residues. The CDR3 loop reads CASRDRRQGSGELFF. DNA of the CDR3: TGTGCCAGCAGGGACAGGAGACAGGGTTCCGGGGAGCTGTTTTTT.

This clonotype was observed at least ten times. The chain carries TRBV12-3 or TRBV12-4 and TRBJ2-7; no clear D. Trimming removed 3 bases from V and 6 bases from J, with 12 bases in between. There are 13 residues in the CDR3. CDR3 loop: CASSFASTPEQYF. In DNA form, the CDR3 reads TGTGCCAGCAGTTTTGCCTCGACTCCCGAGCAGTACTTC.

This clonotype was seen many times. As DNA, the CDR3 is TGTGCCAGCAGTTACTCGAAGGATGGGCCAGGGGGCTACGAGCAGTACTTC. It is translated as CASSYSKDGPGGYEQYF. The V gene is TRBV6-6, the J gene TRBJ2-7, with 7 bases fitting TRBD1. This CDR3 region has 17 residues. Germline CDR1 is MNHNY and CDR2 is SVGAGI (reference sequence). The junction had 11 bases not matched to a gene; V was cut back by 0 bases and J by 3 bases.